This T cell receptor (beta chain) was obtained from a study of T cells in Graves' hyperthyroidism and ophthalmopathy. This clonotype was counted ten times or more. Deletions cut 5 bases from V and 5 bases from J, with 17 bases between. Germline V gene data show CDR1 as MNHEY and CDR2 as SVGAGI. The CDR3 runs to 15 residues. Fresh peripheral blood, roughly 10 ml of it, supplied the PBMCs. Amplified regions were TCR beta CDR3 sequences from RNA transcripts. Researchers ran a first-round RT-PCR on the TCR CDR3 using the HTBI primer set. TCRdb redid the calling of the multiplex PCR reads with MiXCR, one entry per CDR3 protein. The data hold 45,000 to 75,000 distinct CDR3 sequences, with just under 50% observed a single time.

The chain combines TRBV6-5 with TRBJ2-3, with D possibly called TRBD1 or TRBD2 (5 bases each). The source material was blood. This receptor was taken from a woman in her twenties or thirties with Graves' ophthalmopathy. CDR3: CASSRGTRKGDTQYF. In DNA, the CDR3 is TGTGCCAGCAGTAGAGGGACCCGGAAGGGAGATACGCAGTATTTT.